This TCR beta chain was observed in a study of vaccination effects on CD4 cells after COVID-19. Study context: The second dose preceded post-vaccine samples by a median of 72 days.

Trimming took 6 bases from V and 3 from J, leaving 8 bases between them. Germline CDR1 reads KGHSH; CDR2 reads LQKENI. The CDR3 length is 13 residues. Under the ViraFEST assay, PBMC were stimulated with viral peptide pools so that antigen-specific CD4+ T cells expanded. Sequencing was performed afterwards. Upon completion of roughly ten days in culture, CD4+ T cells were isolated. BNT162b2 vaccine or mRNA-1273 vaccine was given to participants in two doses. In the cultures, half the medium was exchanged for IL-2 medium on days 3 and 7. A remark on this clone: The antigen is undetermined.

The data were produced by immunoSEQ multiplex PCR, yet TCRdb's version contains in-frame clones alone and is incomplete. The table has about 72,000 clones, approximately 82% seen once. Study results and limitations: Marked contraction was observed in infection-induced and vaccine-induced clones late after vaccination.

The V and J genes are TRBV18 and TRBJ1-4, with D uncertain. The sample was CD4+ T cells from PBMCs cultured with HCoV-229E spike peptides, taken after COVID-19 vaccination. The receptor comes from a human donor who received a COVID-19 vaccine. The CDR3 region is CASSQSSNEKLFF. In DNA form, the CDR3 reads TGTGCCAGCTCCCAGAGCTCTAATGAAAAACTGTTTTTT.